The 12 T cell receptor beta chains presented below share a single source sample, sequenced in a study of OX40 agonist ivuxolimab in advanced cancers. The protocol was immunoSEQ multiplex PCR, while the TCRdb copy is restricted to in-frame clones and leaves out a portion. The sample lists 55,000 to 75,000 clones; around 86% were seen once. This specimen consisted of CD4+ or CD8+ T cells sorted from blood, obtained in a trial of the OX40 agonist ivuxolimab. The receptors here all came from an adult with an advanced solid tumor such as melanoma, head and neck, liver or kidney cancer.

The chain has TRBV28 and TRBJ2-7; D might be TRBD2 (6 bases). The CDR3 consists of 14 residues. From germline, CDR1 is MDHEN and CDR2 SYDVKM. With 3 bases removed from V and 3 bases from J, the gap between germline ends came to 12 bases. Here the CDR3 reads CASSLAGLIYEQYF. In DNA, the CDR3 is TGTGCCAGCAGTTTGGCGGGGCTAATCTACGAGCAGTACTTC.

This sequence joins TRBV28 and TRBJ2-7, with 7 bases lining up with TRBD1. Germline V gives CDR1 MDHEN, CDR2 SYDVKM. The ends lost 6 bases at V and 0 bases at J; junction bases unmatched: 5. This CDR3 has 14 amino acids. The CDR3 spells CASRLTGPSYEQYF. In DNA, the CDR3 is TGTGCCAGCAGACTGACAGGGCCCTCCTACGAGCAGTACTTC.

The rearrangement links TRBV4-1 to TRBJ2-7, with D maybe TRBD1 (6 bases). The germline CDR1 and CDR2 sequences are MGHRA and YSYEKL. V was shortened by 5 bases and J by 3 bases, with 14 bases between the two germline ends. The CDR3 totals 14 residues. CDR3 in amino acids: CASSFGTNNYEQYF. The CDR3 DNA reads TGCGCCAGCAGCTTCGGGACAAACAACTACGAGCAGTACTTC.

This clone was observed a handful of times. Here the CDR3 reads CASSQEGVNYGYTF. Here the CDR3 DNA reads TGCGCCAGCAGCCAAGAGGGGGTAAACTATGGCTACACCTTC. The rearrangement uses TRBV4-3 and TRBJ1-2; TRBD1 is a possible D gene (5 bases). The CDR3 is made up of 14 amino acids. Trimming cost V 0 bases and J 2 bases, with 7 bases left between them. CDR1 and CDR2 from the germline V gene are LGHNA and YSLEER.

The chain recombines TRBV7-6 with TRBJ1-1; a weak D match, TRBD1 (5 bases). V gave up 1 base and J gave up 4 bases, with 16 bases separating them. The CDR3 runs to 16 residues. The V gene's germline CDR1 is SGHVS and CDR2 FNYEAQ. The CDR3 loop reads CASSLEAGRGSTEAFF. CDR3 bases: TGTGCCAGCAGCTTAGAGGCAGGGAGAGGGAGCACTGAAGCTTTCTTT.

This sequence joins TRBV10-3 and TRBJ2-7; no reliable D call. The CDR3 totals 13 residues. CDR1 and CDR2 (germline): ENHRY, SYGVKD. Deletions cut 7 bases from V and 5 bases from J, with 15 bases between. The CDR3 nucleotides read TGTGCCATCACCAGGACCCCCCGTGACGAGCAGTACTTC. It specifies CAITRTPRDEQYF.

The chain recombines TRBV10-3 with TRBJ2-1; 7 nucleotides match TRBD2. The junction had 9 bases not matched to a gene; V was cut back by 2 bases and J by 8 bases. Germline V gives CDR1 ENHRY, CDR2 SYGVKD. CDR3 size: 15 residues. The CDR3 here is CAISEPSTSRDEQFF. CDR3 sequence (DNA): TGTGCCATCAGTGAGCCCTCGACTAGCCGGGATGAGCAGTTCTTC.

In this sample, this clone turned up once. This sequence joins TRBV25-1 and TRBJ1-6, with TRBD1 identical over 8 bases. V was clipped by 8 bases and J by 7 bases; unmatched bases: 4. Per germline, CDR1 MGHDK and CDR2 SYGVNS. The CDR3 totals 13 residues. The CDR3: CASGQGWNSPLHF. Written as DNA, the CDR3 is TGTGCCAGCGGACAGGGCTGGAATTCACCCCTCCACTTT.

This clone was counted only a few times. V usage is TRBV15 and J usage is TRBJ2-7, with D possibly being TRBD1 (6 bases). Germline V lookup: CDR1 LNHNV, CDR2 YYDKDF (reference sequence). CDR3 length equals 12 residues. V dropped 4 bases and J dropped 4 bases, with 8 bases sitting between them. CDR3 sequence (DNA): TGTGCCACCAGCATAGGACAGTACGAGCAGTACTTC. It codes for CATSIGQYEQYF.

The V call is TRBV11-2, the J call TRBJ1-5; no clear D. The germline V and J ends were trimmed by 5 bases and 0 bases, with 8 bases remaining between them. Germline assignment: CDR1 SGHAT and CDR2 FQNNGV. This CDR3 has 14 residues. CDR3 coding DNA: TGTGCCAGCAGCGCCTCTAATAGCAATCAGCCCCAGCATTTT. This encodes CASSASNSNQPQHF.

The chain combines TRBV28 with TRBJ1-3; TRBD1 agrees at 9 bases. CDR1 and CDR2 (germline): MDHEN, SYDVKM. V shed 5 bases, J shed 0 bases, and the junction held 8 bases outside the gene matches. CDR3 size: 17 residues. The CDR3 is CASSPRDRALSGNTIYF. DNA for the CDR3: TGTGCCAGCAGTCCCCGGGACAGGGCACTCTCTGGAAACACCATATATTTT.

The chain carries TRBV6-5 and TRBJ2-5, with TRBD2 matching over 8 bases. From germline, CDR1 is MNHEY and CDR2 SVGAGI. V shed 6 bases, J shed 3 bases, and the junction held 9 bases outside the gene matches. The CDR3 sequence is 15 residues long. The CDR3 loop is CASRGDGRGKETQYF. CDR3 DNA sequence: TGTGCCAGCAGAGGGGACGGGAGGGGGAAAGAGACCCAGTACTTC.